These 19 T cell receptor beta chains were all obtained from the same sample, sequenced in a study of blood T cell repertoires in COVID-19. Libraries were prepared by immunoSEQ multiplex PCR; TCRdb keeps only in-frame clonotypes and omits some of them. The table lists 130,000 to 150,000 clones, about 85% of them singletons, with about 2.8% in the top ten. Sequenced sample: peripheral blood. The receptors come from a human donor with acute or convalescent COVID-19. The donor label of this sample is uncertain.

V usage is TRBV9 and J usage is TRBJ1-2; TRBD1 aligns across 7 bases. There are 14 residues in the CDR3. V dropped 4 bases and J dropped 8; count of bases not matched to a gene: 11. Per germline, CDR1 SGDLS and CDR2 YYNGEE. The CDR3 here is CASSPPEGAGGYTF. The CDR3 nucleotides read TGTGCCAGCAGCCCACCCGAGGGGGCGGGAGGCTACACCTTC.

The chain is built from TRBV27 and TRBJ1-2, with D perhaps TRBD1 (5 bases). The CDR3 has 15 amino acids. Germline V lookup: CDR1 MNHEY, CDR2 SMNVEV (reference sequence). Trimming removed 5 bases at V and 3 bases at J, with 16 bases between. The CDR3 protein is CASSIDRSWDYGYTF. CDR3 in DNA: TGTGCCAGCAGTATAGACAGAAGCTGGGACTATGGCTACACCTTC.

This sequence joins TRBV24-1 and TRBJ1-6; D not resolved. The CDR3 spans 14 residues. CDR1 and CDR2 from the germline V gene are KGHDR and SFDVKD. V lost 0 bases and J lost 7, with 6 bases in between. CDR3 sequence reads: CATSDLMRNSPLHF. CDR3 nucleotides: TGTGCCACCAGTGATTTGATGAGAAATTCACCCCTCCACTTT.

This clone was detected only once. V and J are TRBV5-6 and TRBJ2-7; D remains unclear. There are 12 residues in the CDR3. Germline V gene lookup returns CDR1 SGHDT and CDR2 YYEEEE. V was pared by 0 bases and J by 6 bases, with 7 bases between. The CDR3 nucleotides read TGTGCCAGCAGCTTGGCCGGGTCCGAGCAGTACGTC. This codes for CASSLAGSEQYV.

The chain's CDR3 is CASSVQGKDEQFF. The DNA for the CDR3 is TGTGCCAGCAGCGTACAGGGGAAGGATGAGCAGTTCTTC. This chain joins TRBV6-5 and TRBJ2-1; 7 bases are shared with TRBD1. Germline CDR1 reads MNHEY; CDR2 reads SVGAGI. Trimming at V came to 6 bases and at J to 8 bases, leaving 7 bases not matched to a gene. CDR3 length equals 13 residues.

The V gene is TRBV7-2, the J gene TRBJ1-6, with a possible D match to TRBD1 (5 bases). The ends were cut back, 4 bases at V and 7 bases at J, with 14 bases in the middle. Per germline, CDR1 SGHTA and CDR2 FQGNSA. The CDR3 totals 15 residues. CDR3 nucleotides: TGTGCCAGCAGCTCATTCAGGGTTGAGAATTCACCCCTCCACTTT. Its protein product is CASSSFRVENSPLHF.

The J gene is TRBJ1-1, the V gene TRBV29-1; D remains unclear. This CDR3 comprises 13 residues. The germline V gene encodes CDR1 SQVTM and CDR2 ANQGSEA. Trimming pared 3 bases from V and 4 bases from J, leaving 12 bases between. The CDR3: CSVDGGQLTEAFF. As DNA, the CDR3 is TGCAGCGTTGATGGAGGTCAGCTCACTGAAGCTTTCTTT.

This chain joins TRBV5-1 and TRBJ2-7; the match to TRBD2 covers 7 bases. The V gene end was trimmed by 4 bases and the J gene end by 4 bases; junction bases not matched to a gene: 17. CDR3 length equals 17 residues. Germline V CDR1 and CDR2: SGHRS, YFSETQ. In DNA, the CDR3 is TGCGCCAGCAGCCATGGACGCCCTTGGGGGGGTGGTTACGAGCAGTACTTC. It is translated as CASSHGRPWGGGYEQYF. The variable domain in full, completed from reference TRBV5-1 and TRBJ2-7, reads KAGVTQTPRYLIKTRGQQVTLSCSPISGHRSVSWYQQTPGQGLQFLFEYFSETQRNKGNFPGRFSGRQFSNSRSEMNVSTLELGDSALYLCASSHGRPWGGGYEQYFGPGTRLTVT.

V is TRBV6-6 and J is TRBJ2-5; maybe TRBD1 (6 bases). Germline V lookup: CDR1 MNHNY, CDR2 SVGAGI (reference sequence). CDR3 length: 14 residues. V lost 0 bases and J 8 bases, leaving 13 bases between the germline ends. The CDR3 is CASSYSRDIGTQYF. The CDR3 nucleotides are TGTGCCAGCAGTTACTCGAGGGACATAGGAACCCAGTACTTC.

The CDR3 reads CAISEVLAENQPQHF. The CDR3 nucleotides are TGTGCCATCAGTGAGGTTTTGGCAGAAAATCAGCCCCAGCATTTT. This chain uses TRBV10-3 with TRBJ1-5; D unresolved. This CDR3 comprises 15 residues. Germline V gene sequence: CDR1 ENHRY, CDR2 SYGVKD. The ends were cut back, 2 bases at V and 4 bases at J, with 12 bases in the middle.

The chain joins TRBV7-8 to TRBJ2-3, with TRBD2 as a possible D gene (6 bases). The CDR3 consists of 15 residues. The germline V gene has CDR1 SGHVS and CDR2 FQNEAQ. V was cut by 5 bases and J by 2 bases, with 14 bases left in between. The CDR3 loop reads CASSQAGTLTDTQYF. DNA of the CDR3: TGTGCCAGCAGCCAAGCCGGGACTCTCACAGATACGCAGTATTTT.

CDR3 residues: CASSSQGSNEQFF. The DNA of the CDR3 is TGTGCCAGCAGTTCACAGGGTTCGAATGAGCAGTTCTTC. The gene calls are TRBV12-3 or TRBV12-4 and TRBJ2-1, with D possibly being TRBD1 (6 bases). The CDR3 contains 13 residues. Trimming took 4 bases from V and 7 from J, leaving 11 bases between them.

This rearrangement joins TRBV30 to TRBJ2-1, with D unclear. The CDR3 is 15 amino acids. Looked up from germline, CDR1 is GTSNPN and CDR2 is SVGIG (reference sequence). The ends were cut back, 1 base at V and 1 base at J, with 11 bases in the middle. CDR3 in amino acids: CAWSALVGSYNEQFF. The CDR3 nucleotides read TGTGCCTGGAGTGCCCTGGTCGGTTCCTACAATGAGCAGTTCTTC.

This clone appeared a single time. The chain links TRBV15 to TRBJ1-2; 11 nucleotides align to TRBD1. In germline, CDR1 is LNHNV, CDR2 YYDKDF (reference sequence). The CDR3 length is 16 residues. V dropped 0 bases and J dropped 6; count of bases not matched to a gene: 6. The CDR3 region is CATSRDFGQGADGYTF. The CDR3 DNA is TGTGCCACCAGCAGAGATTTCGGACAGGGGGCAGATGGCTACACCTTC.

This clone was observed a single time. V gene TRBV19 combines with J gene TRBJ2-2, with 8 bases aligning to TRBD1. With V trimmed by 7 bases and J by 0 bases, 7 bases remained unmatched. In germline, CDR1 is LNHDA, CDR2 SQIVND (reference sequence). The length of the CDR3 is 16 residues. CDR3 loop: CASMGVDRANTGELFF. In nucleotides, the CDR3 is TGTGCCAGTATGGGCGTGGACAGGGCGAACACCGGGGAGCTGTTTTTT.

V gene TRBV7-3 combines with J gene TRBJ2-6, with 10 bases matching TRBD1. The ends lost 5 bases at V and 2 bases at J; junction bases unmatched: 9. Germline loops: CDR1 SGHTA, CDR2 FQGTGA. The CDR3 spans 18 residues. The CDR3 protein is CASSPGQGSVAGANVLTF. CDR3 coding DNA: TGTGCCAGCAGCCCGGGACAGGGGTCAGTGGCTGGGGCCAACGTCCTGACTTTC.

The genes are TRBV7-6 and TRBJ2-3, with D unclear. The CDR3 extends over 16 amino acids. V gave up 0 bases and J gave up 0 bases, with 10 bases separating them. Germline V gene data show CDR1 as SGHVS and CDR2 as FNYEAQ. The CDR3 sequence is CASSLAEMTSTDTQYF. In DNA, the CDR3 is TGTGCCAGCAGCTTAGCGGAGATGACTAGCACAGATACGCAGTATTTT.

The chain is built from TRBV7-6 and TRBJ1-1, with 7 bases matching TRBD1. CDR1 is SGHVS and CDR2 is FNYEAQ in the germline V gene. This CDR3 is 14 amino acids long. V shed 5 bases and J 3 bases; nucleotides not matched to a gene: 6. CDR3 nucleotide sequence: TGTGCCAGCAGCAGCCGACAGGGAGACACTGAAGCTTTCTTT. This sequence encodes CASSSRQGDTEAFF.

The rearrangement uses TRBV5-1 and TRBJ2-3; D is unresolved. Germline CDR1 SGHRS, CDR2 YFSETQ. Trimming pared 0 bases from V and 0 bases from J, leaving 11 bases between. The CDR3 loop spans 16 amino acids. CDR3 amino acids: CASSLGAVTSTDTQYF. Written as DNA, the CDR3 is TGCGCCAGCAGCTTGGGGGCAGTAACTAGCACAGATACGCAGTATTTT.